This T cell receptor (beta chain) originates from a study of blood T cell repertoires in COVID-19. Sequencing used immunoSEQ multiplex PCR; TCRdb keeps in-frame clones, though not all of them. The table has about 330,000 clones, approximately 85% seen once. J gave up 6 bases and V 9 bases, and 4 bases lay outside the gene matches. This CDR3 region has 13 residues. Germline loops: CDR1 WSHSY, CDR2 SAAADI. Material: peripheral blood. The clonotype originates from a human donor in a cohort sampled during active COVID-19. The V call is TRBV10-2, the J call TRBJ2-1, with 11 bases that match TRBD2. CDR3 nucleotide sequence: TGCGCCAGTAGCGGGGGGGAATTCAATGAGCAGTTCTTC. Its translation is CASSGGEFNEQFF.